One and the same sample provided the 25 T cell receptor beta chains below, sequenced in a study of vaccination effects on CD4 cells after COVID-19. The table came from immunoSEQ multiplex PCR; TCRdb's copy has only in-frame clones and leaves some out. The table shows fewer than 65,000 clones, with about 71% occurring only once. No antigen has been identified for these receptors. Expansion of antigen-specific CD4+ T cells with viral peptide pools was carried out by the ViraFEST assay before sequencing. Isolation of CD4+ T cells took place after less than 12 days of culture. No vaccinee had earlier SARS-CoV-2 infection, and nucleocapsid antibodies were negative. The sample was CD4+ T cells from PBMCs cultured with HCoV-OC43 spike peptides, taken before COVID-19 vaccination. As for subset: HCoV-OC43 spike overlapping peptide pool stimulation. These receptors were obtained from a human donor who received a COVID-19 vaccine.

The chain joins TRBV5-1 to TRBJ2-2, with 7 bases matching TRBD1. V lost 3 bases to trimming and J lost 0 bases; unmatched junction nucleotides: 5. Per germline, CDR1 SGHRS and CDR2 YFSETQ. The CDR3 is made up of 16 amino acids. The CDR3 nucleotides read TGCGCCAGCAGCTGGGACAGACCCGCGAACACCGGGGAGCTGTTTTTT. Residues: CASSWDRPANTGELFF.

The chain uses TRBV6-5 and TRBJ2-1, with TRBD2 identical over 8 bases. Losses at the gene ends were 6 bases for V and 3 bases for J; bases not matched to a gene: 7. The CDR3 is 15 residues long. Germline V CDR1 and CDR2: MNHEY, SVGAGI. CDR3 region: CASRKRGGNYNEQFF. The CDR3 DNA is TGTGCCAGCAGGAAACGGGGGGGCAACTACAATGAGCAGTTCTTC.

The chain carries TRBV19 and TRBJ2-2; 9 bases line up with TRBD1. CDR1 and CDR2 (germline): LNHDA, SQIVND (reference sequence). The V gene end was trimmed by 6 bases and the J gene end by 7 bases; junction bases not matched to a gene: 12. The CDR3 contains 16 residues. The CDR3 DNA follows: TGTGCCAGTAGGCGTTCGGGACAGGGTGTGAACGGGGAGCTGTTTTTT. This gives the protein CASRRSGQGVNGELFF.

This clone appeared once. The chain combines TRBV29-1 with TRBJ2-1; D uncertain. This CDR3 has 15 residues. Per germline, CDR1 SQVTM and CDR2 ANQGSEA. Trimming pared 4 bases from V and 2 bases from J, leaving 15 bases between. This CDR3 reads CSVATPPTTYNEQFF. The DNA for the CDR3 is TGCAGCGTTGCTACCCCTCCGACGACCTACAATGAGCAGTTCTTC.

The gene calls are TRBV10-3 and TRBJ2-2; no firm D call. CDR3 length: 16 residues. Trimming cost V 3 bases and J 2 bases, with 13 bases left between them. Germline V gives CDR1 ENHRY, CDR2 SYGVKD. The CDR3 spells CAISEYSGSNTGELFF. CDR3 DNA sequence: TGTGCCATCAGTGAATACTCGGGCAGCAACACCGGGGAGCTGTTTTTT.

The V call is TRBV5-1, the J call TRBJ2-5; D may be TRBD2 (5 bases). V shed 6 bases and J shed 4 bases, with 13 bases lying between them. The germline CDR1 and CDR2 sequences are SGHRS and YFSETQ. The CDR3 length is 13 residues. CDR3 nucleotides: TGCGCCAGCACCCGTGGGAGTTTAGAGACCCAGTACTTC. Its translation: CASTRGSLETQYF.

This sequence joins TRBV19 and TRBJ1-2, with 7 bases matching TRBD1. Germline CDR1 and CDR2: LNHDA and SQIVND (reference sequence). This CDR3 comprises 17 residues. The J segment lost 0 bases and the V segment lost 6 bases, leaving 13 bases of the junction unmatched. CDR3 nucleotide sequence: TGTGCCAGTAGCGCCCGAGCAGGGGGAACGGCTAACTATGGCTACACCTTC. Encoded protein: CASSARAGGTANYGYTF. Supplemented by reference TRBV19 and TRBJ1-2, the full variable domain reads DGGITQSPKYLFRKEGQNVTLSCEQNLNHDAMYWYRQDPGQGLRLIYYSQIVNDFQKGDIAEGYSVSREKKESFPLTVTSAQKNPTAFYLCASSARAGGTANYGYTFGSGTRLTVV.

The gene calls are TRBV18 and TRBJ1-1; the D is unclear. Trimming left V 7 bases short and J 0 bases short, with 18 bases between. This CDR3 has 16 amino acids. Germline loops: CDR1 KGHSH, CDR2 LQKENI. This CDR3 reads CASFSRGHSVNTEAFF. Written as DNA, the CDR3 is TGTGCCAGCTTCTCCCGCGGTCATTCGGTGAACACTGAAGCTTTCTTT.

V and J are TRBV6-6 and TRBJ1-2, with D unclear. The CDR3 runs to 13 residues. V shed 5 bases and J shed 3 bases, with 10 bases lying between them. Looked up from germline, CDR1 is MNHNY and CDR2 is SVGAGI (reference sequence). Here the CDR3 reads CASSRTLDYGYTF. The CDR3 DNA is TGTGCCAGCAGTCGAACTCTGGACTATGGCTACACCTTC.

The chain carries TRBV21-1 and TRBJ2-7. TRBV21-1 is recorded as a pseudogene. The CDR3 covers 13 residues. CDR3 amino acids: CASIARTGLGQYV. Written as DNA, the CDR3 is TGTGCCAGCATTGCTCGGACGGGCCTCGGGCAGTACGTC.

The J gene is TRBJ1-2, the V gene TRBV19; D gene uncertain. V lost 1 base, J lost 8 bases, and 14 bases lay in between. There are 14 residues in the CDR3. The germline gives CDR1 LNHDA, CDR2 SQIVND (reference sequence). CDR3 sequence reads: CASSIGTERRGYTF. The CDR3 DNA is TGTGCCAGTAGTATAGGGACGGAACGGCGCGGCTACACCTTC.

In the case of this clone: Germline and junction disagree at one end, which may indicate a read error. The gene calls are TRBV7-2 and TRBJ1-2, with unresolved D. This CDR3 has 15 amino acids. Germline V gives CDR1 SGHTA, CDR2 FQGNSA. The DNA for the CDR3 is TGTGCCAGCAGATTAGAGGTCGCGGGGAACTATGGCTACACCTTC. Protein sequence: CASRLEVAGNYGYTF.

V is TRBV28 and J is TRBJ1-1; 7 bases align to TRBD1. Losses at the gene ends were 7 bases for V and 4 bases for J; bases not matched to a gene: 9. Germline CDR1 reads MDHEN; CDR2 reads SYDVKM. CDR3 length: 14 residues. The CDR3 DNA follows: TGTGCCAGCAACGTAGGGGGCGCAGGCACTGAAGCTTTCTTT. It codes for CASNVGGAGTEAFF. The variable domain in full, completed from reference TRBV28 and TRBJ1-1, reads DVKVTQSSRYLVKRTGEKVFLECVQDMDHENMFWYRQDPGLGLRLIYFSYDVKMKEKGDIPEGYSVSREKKERFSLILESASTNQTSMYLCASNVGGAGTEAFFGQGTRLTVV.

This chain uses TRBV2 with TRBJ1-1, with D possibly being TRBD1 (5 bases). The germline CDR1 and CDR2 sequences are SNHLY and FYNNEI. The CDR3 is made up of 14 amino acids. V shed 8 bases and J shed 0 bases, with 13 bases lying between them. For the CDR3, the DNA is TGTGCCAGCTCTGACAGCGACATGAACACTGAAGCTTTCTTT. Amino acids: CASSDSDMNTEAFF.

This clone was found once. The CDR3 spells CASSLTGDRAGANVLTF. As DNA, the CDR3 is TGTGCCAGCAGCTTAACAGGGGACAGGGCTGGGGCCAACGTCCTGACTTTC. V is TRBV7-3 and J is TRBJ2-6, with TRBD1 matching over 9 bases. The trim removed 0 bases at V and 2 bases at J, leaving 2 bases unmatched. Germline CDR1 reads SGHTA; CDR2 reads FQGTGA. The CDR3 is made up of 17 amino acids.

CDR3 DNA: TGCGCCAGCAGCCAAGAGGGCCGGCCCCAACCTCGTACGCAGTATTTT. Its translation is CASSQEGRPQPRTQYF. The J gene is TRBJ2-3, the V gene TRBV4-1, with D unresolved. This CDR3 is 16 amino acids long. Germline CDR1 MGHRA, CDR2 YSYEKL. The ends were cut back, 0 bases at V and 8 bases at J, with 18 bases in the middle.

The CDR3 region has the DNA TGCGCCAGCAGCTTCGGGGACAGGCCTAACAATGAGCAGTTCTTC. The encoded protein is CASSFGDRPNNEQFF. The chain combines TRBV5-1 with TRBJ2-1; TRBD1 aligns across 8 bases. CDR3 length equals 15 residues. CDR1 is SGHRS and CDR2 is YFSETQ in the germline V gene. J gave up 5 bases and V 2 bases, and 6 bases lay outside the gene matches.

The J gene is TRBJ1-3, the V gene TRBV9; D perhaps matches TRBD1 (6 bases). The CDR3 sequence is 13 residues long. V was cut by 9 bases and J by 6 bases, with 16 bases left in between. CDR1 and CDR2 from the germline V gene are SGDLS and YYNGEE. CDR3 region: CANPQGEVNTIYF. The CDR3 region has the DNA TGTGCCAACCCACAGGGAGAAGTAAACACCATATATTTT.

The chain has TRBV12-3 or TRBV12-4 and TRBJ1-2; D remains unclear. Trimming took 7 bases from V and 7 from J, leaving 10 bases between them. The CDR3 spans 11 residues. The CDR3 sequence is CASKEKRGYTF. Written as DNA, the CDR3 is TGTGCCAGCAAGGAAAAACGTGGCTACACCTTC.

The chain recombines TRBV5-1 with TRBJ2-1; possibly TRBD1 for D (7 bases). Trimming cost V 3 bases and J 4 bases, with 14 bases left between them. This CDR3 region has 15 residues. Germline assignment: CDR1 SGHRS and CDR2 YFSETQ. The CDR3 sequence is CASSWRGQSYNEQFF. CDR3 in DNA: TGCGCCAGCAGCTGGCGGGGACAGTCTTACAATGAGCAGTTCTTC. Full variable domain (remainder filled in from reference TRBV5-1 and TRBJ2-1): KAGVTQTPRYLIKTRGQQVTLSCSPISGHRSVSWYQQTPGQGLQFLFEYFSETQRNKGNFPGRFSGRQFSNSRSEMNVSTLELGDSALYLCASSWRGQSYNEQFFGPGTRLTVL.

This clone appeared a few times. The genes are TRBV5-4 and TRBJ1-2, with no clear D. Germline V gene sequence: CDR1 SGHNT, CDR2 YYREEE (reference sequence). The CDR3 extends over 13 amino acids. V dropped 4 bases and J dropped 4 bases, with 11 bases sitting between them. The DNA for the CDR3 is TGTGCCAGCAGCGGGAAACCACTCTATGGCTACACCTTC. Its translation: CASSGKPLYGYTF.

V is TRBV12-3 or TRBV12-4 and J is TRBJ2-3; D might be TRBD1 (5 bases). V was pared by 7 bases and J by 7 bases, with 12 bases between. The CDR3 spans 12 residues. The CDR3 here is CASNQGINTQYF. The CDR3 DNA is TGTGCCAGCAACCAGGGTATAAATACGCAGTATTTT.

The chain couples TRBV5-1 to TRBJ1-4; a possible D gene is TRBD1 (6 bases). Trimming took off 2 bases at V and 5 bases at J, with 13 bases between the two ends. This CDR3 has 15 amino acids. Looked up from germline, CDR1 is SGHRS and CDR2 is YFSETQ. The CDR3 reads CASSFLTGKNEKLFF. The CDR3 region has the DNA TGCGCCAGCAGCTTTCTTACAGGGAAGAATGAAAAACTGTTTTTT.

This clone appeared a few times. The chain carries TRBV7-2 and TRBJ2-1; D is ambiguous. CDR3 length equals 15 residues. Germline CDR1 reads SGHTA; CDR2 reads FQGNSA. V gave up 4 bases and J gave up 0 bases, with 10 bases separating them. The CDR3 loop reads CASSSDVSSYNEQFF. In DNA form, the CDR3 reads TGTGCCAGCAGCTCGGACGTAAGCTCCTACAATGAGCAGTTCTTC.

V and J are TRBV3-1 (or the pseudogene TRBV3-2) and TRBJ2-2; D may correspond to TRBD1 or TRBD2 (5 bases each). Trimming took 4 bases from V and 6 from J, leaving 9 bases between them. This CDR3 contains 13 residues. Germline CDR1 is LGHDT and CDR2 is YNNKEL (reference sequence). The CDR3 reads CASSLRGAGELFF. Written as DNA, the CDR3 is TGTGCCAGCAGCCTTAGAGGGGCCGGGGAGCTGTTTTTT.